The clone carrying this T cell receptor (beta chain) was picked up many times. Its antigen remains unidentified. The data are from a study of T cells after yellow fever vaccination. Broader study findings: Post-booster repertoires contained most primary-vaccination clones again (roughly 97% CD4, 88% CD8).

CDR1 is SGHVS and CDR2 is FNYEAQ in the germline V gene. CDR3 length equals 13 residues. MiXCR, run by TCRdb on the 5' RACE reads, gives a single entry per CDR3 protein. In the table there are some 260,000 distinct CDR3 sequences, about 5.2% of which are singletons. The chain joins TRBV7-6 to TRBJ2-7, with D possibly TRBD2 on 5 matching bases. The source material was CD4+ T cells sorted from PBMCs, sampled on the day of the yellow fever booster vaccination. This TCR derives from a man aged 18 to 29 who received the YFV17D yellow fever vaccine. Written as DNA, the CDR3 is TGTGGGACCGTGTGGGTGGGTTATGCGGGGCAGTACTTC. This encodes CGTVWVGYAGQYF.